The next 9 T cell receptor beta chains were all read from a single sample in a study of T-cell memory formation after mild COVID-19. One entry per CDR3 protein results from TCRdb running MiXCR on the 5' RACE reads. The sample has 190,000 or so distinct CDR3 sequences, approximately 10% seen once. The sequenced sample was PBMCs or a T cell subset sorted from them (not recorded which). These receptors were collected from a man younger than 35 who had mild COVID-19 (a few samples of this study predate the infection). Cell type and time point are not known.

On this clonotype: The junction departs from germline at one end; a sequencing error may be responsible. The rearrangement joins TRBV7-7 to TRBJ1-5; D remains unclear. The CDR3 totals 16 residues. The V gene's germline CDR1 is SSHAT and CDR2 FNYEAQ (reference sequence). The chain's CDR3 is CASSSPSRASNQPQHF. The CDR3 bases are TGTGCTAGCAGCTCCCCCTCCCGGGCCAGCAATCAGCCCCAGCATTTT.

The rearrangement joins TRBV12-3 or TRBV12-4 to TRBJ1-6, with D possibly being TRBD1 (5 bases). V was shortened by 1 base and J by 10 bases, with 17 bases between the two germline ends. The CDR3 runs 16 residues. CDR3 sequence: CASSLDTAIRGSPLHF. DNA for the CDR3: TGTGCCAGCAGTTTAGACACGGCAATTAGGGGCTCACCCCTCCACTTT.

This clonotype has a count of ten or more. This sequence joins TRBV5-1 and TRBJ2-3; perhaps TRBD2 as D (5 bases). CDR1 and CDR2 from the germline V gene are SGHRS and YFSETQ. Trimming removed 4 bases from V and 5 bases from J, with 8 bases in between. The length of the CDR3 is 12 residues. This CDR3 is CASSPREDTQYF. The CDR3 nucleotides read TGCGCCAGCAGCCCTCGGGAAGATACGCAGTATTTT.

The sample holds many counts of this clonotype. The chain combines TRBV20-1 with TRBJ2-7; perhaps TRBD1 as D (6 bases). Germline V gives CDR1 DFQATT, CDR2 SNEGSKA (reference sequence). The CDR3 has 12 residues. V dropped 3 bases and J dropped 4 bases, with 10 bases sitting between them. CDR3 loop: CSARQGQYEQYF. CDR3 in DNA: TGCAGTGCTAGGCAGGGACAATACGAGCAGTACTTC.

There are a few counts of this clonotype. The rearrangement links TRBV5-1 to TRBJ2-3; D gene ambiguous. The CDR3 has 17 residues. V lost 2 bases, J lost 0 bases, and 16 bases lay in between. Germline loops: CDR1 SGHRS, CDR2 YFSETQ. This CDR3 is CASSFSPHTSSTDTQYF. CDR3 sequence (DNA): TGCGCCAGCAGCTTCTCCCCGCATACCTCTAGCACAGATACGCAGTATTTT.

This clonotype was counted only a few times. This chain joins TRBV7-2 and TRBJ2-5, with a tentative D call TRBD1 (7 bases). Germline values: CDR1 SGHTA, CDR2 FQGNSA. Deletions cut 3 bases from V and 5 bases from J, with 10 bases between. The CDR3 is 13 amino acids. CDR3 nucleotides: TGTGCCAGCAGCTTCAGGGGGGTCGAGACCCAGTACTTC. Residues: CASSFRGVETQYF.

This clonotype was recorded at least ten times. The genes are TRBV3-1 and TRBJ2-1; 11 positions agree with TRBD2. Unmatched junction bases numbered 3, after V lost 4 bases and J lost 4 bases. Germline assignment: CDR1 LGHDT and CDR2 YNNKEL (reference sequence). This CDR3 is 15 amino acids long. The CDR3 DNA is TGTGCCAGCAGCCCGGCTAGCGGGGGGTACAATGAGCAGTTCTTC. It yields the protein CASSPASGGYNEQFF.

This chain links TRBV18 with TRBJ2-7; no clear D. Germline CDR1 is KGHSH and CDR2 is LQKENI. Trimming shortened V by 6 bases and J by 1 base, and 4 bases separated the two germline ends. This CDR3 is built from 11 residues. The CDR3 loop is CASSLSYEQYV. CDR3 nucleotide sequence: TGTGCCAGCTCCCTGTCCTACGAGCAGTACGTC.

This chain links TRBV7-2 with TRBJ2-7; 7 bases agree with TRBD1. Unmatched junction bases numbered 5, after V lost 4 bases and J lost 2 bases. In germline, CDR1 is SGHTA, CDR2 FQGNSA. This CDR3 spans 14 amino acids. This CDR3 reads CASSSRQGPYEQYF. The CDR3 DNA reads as TGTGCCAGCAGCTCAAGACAGGGCCCCTACGAGCAGTACTTC.